This is a list of T cell receptor beta chains from one sample in a study of human T cells and chemical hapten exposure. TCRdb reprocessed the RACE reads with MiXCR, giving one entry per CDR3 protein. Of fewer than 85,000 distinct CDR3 sequences listed, around a tenth are singletons. The material sequenced was whole blood, taken in connection with sensitization to the hapten diphenylcyclopropenone (DPC). The receptors here all came from a young man with alopecia areata. Some clones in this sample may be carry-over from other donors' samples. The CDR3 runs from the conserved cysteine through the conserved F or W. Each record gives: clone size, D gene, V gene, CDR3 length, J gene, CDR3 DNA, CDR3 protein. The D gene is left open where the match is weak. Clone size is not always given. Where it is, it says once, few, many or a class for expanded clones.

abundance: many; d_gene: TRBD2; v_gene: TRBV7-3; len: 16; j_gene: TRBJ2-1; CDR3nt: TGTGCCAGCAGCCCCATCAGGCGGGGGAAATACAATGAGCAGTTCTTC; CDR3aa: CASSPIRRGKYNEQFF
abundance: few; d_gene: -; v_gene: TRBV18; len: 12; j_gene: TRBJ2-1; CDR3nt: TGTGCCAGCTCAACGAACAGGGATGAGCAGTTCTTC; CDR3aa: CASSTNRDEQFF
abundance: many; d_gene: -; v_gene: TRBV6-6; len: 13; j_gene: TRBJ1-5; CDR3nt: TGTGCCAGCAAGGAGCAAGCCAATCAGCCCCAGCATTTT; CDR3aa: CASKEQANQPQHF
abundance: many; d_gene: -; v_gene: TRBV5-5; len: 16; j_gene: TRBJ2-5; CDR3nt: TGTGCCAGCAGCTTGGGGTCAGCTTTTTCCCAAGAGACCCAGTACTTC; CDR3aa: CASSLGSAFSQETQYF
abundance: few; d_gene: TRBD2; v_gene: TRBV4-3; len: 15; j_gene: TRBJ2-7; CDR3nt: TGCGCCAGCAGCCAAGTCGGGGGGAGCTCCTACGAGCAGTACTTC; CDR3aa: CASSQVGGSSYEQYF
abundance: few; d_gene: -; v_gene: TRBV3-1; len: 15; j_gene: TRBJ1-3; CDR3nt: TGTGCCAGCAGCCAAGGCAGGGCCCGGGGAAACACCATATATTTT; CDR3aa: CASSQGRARGNTIYF
abundance: many; d_gene: -; v_gene: TRBV24-1; len: 13; j_gene: TRBJ2-7; CDR3nt: TGTGCCACCGAAGACAGGATCACCTACGAGCAGTACTTC; CDR3aa: CATEDRITYEQYF
abundance: -; d_gene: -; v_gene: TRBV12-2; len: 16; j_gene: TRBJ2-2; CDR3nt: TGTGCAAGTCGCCGGGACAGCGGGACCAACACCGGGGAGCTGTTTTTT; CDR3aa: CASRRDSGTNTGELFF
abundance: few; d_gene: TRBD1; v_gene: TRBV14; len: 18; j_gene: TRBJ1-5; CDR3nt: TGTGCCAGCAGTCCGGGACAGGGAGAGGGTTGGGGCAATCAGCCCCAGCATTTT; CDR3aa: CASSPGQGEGWGNQPQHF
abundance: few; d_gene: -; v_gene: TRBV2; len: 14; j_gene: TRBJ1-5; CDR3nt: TGTGCCAGCCGGGACTGGAGTAGCAATCAGCCCCAGCATTTT; CDR3aa: CASRDWSSNQPQHF
abundance: many; d_gene: -; v_gene: TRBV20-1; len: 16; j_gene: TRBJ1-6; CDR3nt: TGCAGTGCTAAAGGGGCGCAGAAGTCCTATAATTCACCCCTCCACTTT; CDR3aa: CSAKGAQKSYNSPLHF
abundance: -; d_gene: TRBD1; v_gene: TRBV5-4; len: 17; j_gene: TRBJ1-5; CDR3nt: TGTGCCAGCAGCCCTCCCGGGGACAGCCCTAGCAATCAGCCCCAGCATTTT; CDR3aa: CASSPPGDSPSNQPQHF
abundance: few; d_gene: -; v_gene: TRBV15; len: 14; j_gene: TRBJ2-3; CDR3nt: TGTGCCACCAGCAGAAATCCAACGCCAGATACGCAGTATTTT; CDR3aa: CATSRNPTPDTQYF
abundance: many; d_gene: -; v_gene: TRBV2; len: 13; j_gene: TRBJ1-2; CDR3nt: TGTGCCAGCAGGTCGGACGGACTCGGAAGCTACACCTTC; CDR3aa: CASRSDGLGSYTF
abundance: many; d_gene: TRBD2; v_gene: TRBV29-1; len: 15; j_gene: TRBJ2-1; CDR3nt: TGCAGCGTTGAACCCTCAGCGGGGGCTTACAATGAGCAGTTCTTC; CDR3aa: CSVEPSAGAYNEQFF
abundance: -; d_gene: TRBD2; v_gene: TRBV5-5; len: 15; j_gene: TRBJ2-5; CDR3nt: TGTGCCAGCAGGAAGGGACTAGCGGAACAAGAGACCCAGTACTTC; CDR3aa: CASRKGLAEQETQYF
abundance: -; d_gene: TRBD1; v_gene: TRBV7-9; len: 13; j_gene: TRBJ1-4; CDR3nt: TGTGCCAGCAGCTACCGGGACAGCCCCCCCCTGTTTTTT; CDR3aa: CASSYRDSPPLFF
abundance: few; d_gene: -; v_gene: TRBV6-4; len: 14; j_gene: TRBJ1-1; CDR3nt: TGTGCCAGCAGTGCCAGTGGGGAATACACTGAAGCTTTCTTT; CDR3aa: CASSASGEYTEAFF
abundance: -; d_gene: -; v_gene: TRBV6-5; len: 16; j_gene: TRBJ2-3; CDR3nt: TGTGCCAGCAGTCCCGACAGGAGCTCTAGCACAGATACGCAGTATTTT; CDR3aa: CASSPDRSSSTDTQYF
abundance: few; d_gene: -; v_gene: TRBV9; len: 15; j_gene: TRBJ2-5; CDR3nt: TGTGCCAGCAGCGTAGTGGACGGATTTCAGGGGACCCAGTACTTC; CDR3aa: CASSVVDGFQGTQYF
abundance: few; d_gene: TRBD1; v_gene: TRBV29-1; len: 12; j_gene: TRBJ2-5; CDR3nt: TGCAGCCTATTTCAGGGGGAAGAGACCCAGTACTTC; CDR3aa: CSLFQGEETQYF
abundance: many; d_gene: TRBD2; v_gene: TRBV12-3/TRBV12-4; len: 16; j_gene: TRBJ2-5; CDR3nt: TGTGCCAGCAGTTTGGGAGCGGGGGGTCAGCAAGAGACCCAGTACTTC; CDR3aa: CASSLGAGGQQETQYF
abundance: -; d_gene: -; v_gene: TRBV28; len: 12; j_gene: TRBJ2-1; CDR3nt: TGTGCCAGCGGGGGGACTTACTATGAGCAGTTCTTC; CDR3aa: CASGGTYYEQFF
abundance: few; d_gene: -; v_gene: TRBV4-3; len: 13; j_gene: TRBJ2-5; CDR3nt: TGCGCCAGCAGCCATGGGACCCAAGAGACCCAGTACTTC; CDR3aa: CASSHGTQETQYF
abundance: few; d_gene: -; v_gene: TRBV6-5; len: 14; j_gene: TRBJ1-1; CDR3nt: TGTGCCAGCAGTTTCCGGGGGCGATTAACTGAAGCTTTCTTT; CDR3aa: CASSFRGRLTEAFF
abundance: many; d_gene: TRBD2; v_gene: TRBV29-1; len: 15; j_gene: TRBJ2-7; CDR3nt: TGCAGCGTTGACTTTGGACTAGCGGGAAGCTACGAGCAGTACTTC; CDR3aa: CSVDFGLAGSYEQYF
abundance: many; d_gene: TRBD1; v_gene: TRBV11-2; len: 13; j_gene: TRBJ2-7; CDR3nt: TGTGCCAGCAGCACACCAGGGGGCTCCGAGCAGTACTTC; CDR3aa: CASSTPGGSEQYF
abundance: -; d_gene: -; v_gene: TRBV6-2/TRBV6-3; len: 16; j_gene: TRBJ1-2; CDR3nt: TGTGCCAGCAGCGATACCGGGCCGAATTCTCCCTATGGCTACACCTTC; CDR3aa: CASSDTGPNSPYGYTF
abundance: few; d_gene: -; v_gene: TRBV29-1; len: 14; j_gene: TRBJ1-1; CDR3nt: TGCAGCGTTGAGAAAAGGGAAATGAACACTGAAGCTTTCTTT; CDR3aa: CSVEKREMNTEAFF
abundance: -; d_gene: TRBD2; v_gene: TRBV5-1; len: 14; j_gene: TRBJ2-3; CDR3nt: TGCGCCAGCAGTTCCGGGGGGAGAACAGATACGCAGTATTTT; CDR3aa: CASSSGGRTDTQYF
abundance: many; d_gene: -; v_gene: TRBV4-3; len: 15; j_gene: TRBJ2-3; CDR3nt: TGCGCCAGCAGCCAAGATATCCAGGGACCCGATACGCAGTATTTT; CDR3aa: CASSQDIQGPDTQYF
abundance: few; d_gene: -; v_gene: TRBV9; len: 13; j_gene: TRBJ2-3; CDR3nt: TGTGCCAGCAGCCTAGTCGGGGGAGATACGCAGTATTTT; CDR3aa: CASSLVGGDTQYF
abundance: -; d_gene: TRBD2; v_gene: TRBV7-3; len: 15; j_gene: TRBJ2-3; CDR3nt: TGTGCCAGCAGCCCTGGCGTAGCGGGGGGGCAGACGCAGTATTTT; CDR3aa: CASSPGVAGGQTQYF
abundance: -; d_gene: -; v_gene: TRBV4-3; len: 15; j_gene: TRBJ1-1; CDR3nt: TGCGCCAGCAGCCAAGACAGCAGGGTTAGCACTGAAGCTTTCTTT; CDR3aa: CASSQDSRVSTEAFF
abundance: few; d_gene: -; v_gene: TRBV7-3; len: 15; j_gene: TRBJ2-2; CDR3nt: TGTGCCAGCAGCCGAGGGGCTGCGAACACCGGGGAGCTGTTTTTT; CDR3aa: CASSRGAANTGELFF
abundance: -; d_gene: -; v_gene: TRBV11-2; len: 12; j_gene: TRBJ1-1; CDR3nt: TGTGCCAGTACTCACATGAACACTGAAGCTTTCTTT; CDR3aa: CASTHMNTEAFF
abundance: many; d_gene: -; v_gene: TRBV5-4; len: 14; j_gene: TRBJ2-7; CDR3nt: TGTGCCAGCAGCCCCACGGGGACGGCCTACGAGCAGTACTTC; CDR3aa: CASSPTGTAYEQYF
abundance: -; d_gene: -; v_gene: TRBV7-9; len: 13; j_gene: TRBJ2-7; CDR3nt: TGTGCCAGCAGCTTAGGTGCCGGCTACGAGCAGTACTTC; CDR3aa: CASSLGAGYEQYF
abundance: many; d_gene: -; v_gene: TRBV10-2; len: 16; j_gene: TRBJ2-6; CDR3nt: TGCGCCAGCAGTGAGTCAATATTAACTGGGGCCAACGTCCTGACTTTC; CDR3aa: CASSESILTGANVLTF
abundance: -; d_gene: -; v_gene: TRBV4-1; len: 15; j_gene: TRBJ2-2; CDR3nt: TGCGCCAGCAGCTCAAGAAGTAGGGGAAAGGGGGAGCTGTTTTTT; CDR3aa: CASSSRSRGKGELFF
abundance: many; d_gene: -; v_gene: TRBV6-5; len: 16; j_gene: TRBJ1-1; CDR3nt: TGTGCCAGCAGTTACTCGAGTGGGCTCCTTAGCACTGAAGCTTTCTTT; CDR3aa: CASSYSSGLLSTEAFF
abundance: many; d_gene: -; v_gene: TRBV20-1; len: 13; j_gene: TRBJ1-3; CDR3nt: TGCAGTGCTAGGGTGGAATCGGGAAACACCATATATTTT; CDR3aa: CSARVESGNTIYF
abundance: many; d_gene: TRBD1; v_gene: TRBV4-3; len: 17; j_gene: TRBJ1-6; CDR3nt: TGCGCCAGCAGCCAGGGCGTGGGACAGGTCTATAATTCACCCCTCCACTTT; CDR3aa: CASSQGVGQVYNSPLHF
abundance: few; d_gene: -; v_gene: TRBV6-1; len: 14; j_gene: TRBJ2-7; CDR3nt: TGTGCCAGCAAGGACGGGGTAAGCTCCTACGAGCAGTACTTC; CDR3aa: CASKDGVSSYEQYF
abundance: -; d_gene: -; v_gene: TRBV9; len: 13; j_gene: TRBJ2-1; CDR3nt: TGTGCCAGCAGCGTAGCGGCTCGGAATGAGCAGTTCTTC; CDR3aa: CASSVAARNEQFF
abundance: medium-sized; d_gene: TRBD1; v_gene: TRBV29-1; len: 13; j_gene: TRBJ2-3; CDR3nt: TGCAGCATCGACAGGGGCGGCACAGATACGCAGTATTTT; CDR3aa: CSIDRGGTDTQYF
abundance: many; d_gene: -; v_gene: TRBV7-3; len: 14; j_gene: TRBJ2-3; CDR3nt: TGTGCCAGCAGCTCCCCGGGACGGGGAGATACGCAGTATTTT; CDR3aa: CASSSPGRGDTQYF
abundance: few; d_gene: -; v_gene: TRBV5-6; len: 15; j_gene: TRBJ2-4; CDR3nt: TGTGCCAGCAGCTTCTCTTACCTAGCCAAAAACATTCAGTACTTC; CDR3aa: CASSFSYLAKNIQYF
abundance: -; d_gene: -; v_gene: TRBV7-9; len: 16; j_gene: TRBJ1-3; CDR3nt: TGTGCCAGCAGCTTTAATCAGGGATCTACTGGAAACACCATATATTTT; CDR3aa: CASSFNQGSTGNTIYF
abundance: few; d_gene: TRBD1; v_gene: TRBV29-1; len: 14; j_gene: TRBJ2-2; CDR3nt: TGCAGCGTCGTCGACAGGGGATCCACCGGGGAGCTGTTTTTT; CDR3aa: CSVVDRGSTGELFF
abundance: many; d_gene: -; v_gene: TRBV5-4; len: 14; j_gene: TRBJ1-1; CDR3nt: TGTGCCAGCAGCCCGCACCTCGCGGACACTGAAGCTTTCTTT; CDR3aa: CASSPHLADTEAFF
abundance: few; d_gene: -; v_gene: TRBV6-1; len: 13; j_gene: TRBJ2-5; CDR3nt: TGTGCCAGCAGTGAACGTCCAGAAGAGACCCAGTACTTC; CDR3aa: CASSERPEETQYF
abundance: few; d_gene: -; v_gene: TRBV7-3; len: 17; j_gene: TRBJ2-6; CDR3nt: TGTGCCAGCAGCCCACGGCCGACGATGACAGGGGCCAACGTCCTGACTTTC; CDR3aa: CASSPRPTMTGANVLTF
abundance: many; d_gene: -; v_gene: TRBV20-1; len: 12; j_gene: TRBJ2-3; CDR3nt: TGCAGACCGGGGGGCCTCGCAGATACGCAGTATTTT; CDR3aa: CRPGGLADTQYF
abundance: -; d_gene: -; v_gene: TRBV27; len: 15; j_gene: TRBJ2-3; CDR3nt: TGTGCCAGCAGTTTGTTAGTGTCGAGCACAGATACGCAGTATTTT; CDR3aa: CASSLLVSSTDTQYF
abundance: -; d_gene: -; v_gene: TRBV9; len: 15; j_gene: TRBJ1-6; CDR3nt: TGTGCCAGCAGCGTAGGTTCCAGTTCTAATTCACCCCTCAACTTT; CDR3aa: CASSVGSSSNSPLNF
abundance: many; d_gene: -; v_gene: TRBV5-1; len: 11; j_gene: TRBJ2-7; CDR3nt: TGCGCCAGCATCCAGGGACGCGAGCAGTACTTC; CDR3aa: CASIQGREQYF
abundance: few; d_gene: -; v_gene: TRBV11-2; len: 13; j_gene: TRBJ2-2; CDR3nt: TGTGCCAGCAGCTTAACCGGGCCCGGGGAGCTGTTTTTT; CDR3aa: CASSLTGPGELFF
abundance: few; d_gene: -; v_gene: TRBV5-1; len: 14; j_gene: TRBJ2-1; CDR3nt: TGCGCCAGCAGGAGGGCTACAGGAGGCAATGAGCAGTTCTTC; CDR3aa: CASRRATGGNEQFF
abundance: few; d_gene: -; v_gene: TRBV12-3/TRBV12-4; len: 15; j_gene: TRBJ1-4; CDR3nt: TGTGCCAGCAGCCGGACTCAGGGGTTGGGTGAAAAACTGTTTTTT; CDR3aa: CASSRTQGLGEKLFF